This passage covers 32 T cell receptor beta chains from one sample sequenced in a study of T cells in Graves' hyperthyroidism and ophthalmopathy. The investigators amplified TCR beta CDR3 regions from RNA transcripts. The HTBI primer set drove a first-round RT-PCR of the TCR CDR3. TCRdb redid the calling of the multiplex PCR reads with MiXCR, one entry per CDR3 protein. This table holds approximately 560,000 distinct CDR3 sequences, just over 45% found once. The source material was peripheral blood or thyroid tissue (not recorded which). The receptors originated from a woman aged 18-35 years with Graves' hyperthyroidism.

This clonotype was counted only a few times. V and J are TRBV2 and TRBJ1-1; D may be TRBD1 (6 bases). CDR1 is SNHLY and CDR2 is FYNNEI in the germline V gene. The CDR3 length is 15 residues. The V gene lost 6 bases and the J gene lost 2 bases, with 16 bases spanning the gap. The CDR3 loop reads CASSYADRANTEAFF. CDR3 in DNA: TGTGCCAGCAGCTATGCGGACAGAGCTAACACTGAAGCTTTCTTT.

The sample holds many counts of this clonotype. The chain joins TRBV10-3 to TRBJ1-3; the D gene is possibly TRBD1 (6 bases). The CDR3 is 14 residues long. V was pared by 7 bases and J by 0 bases, with 10 bases between. CDR1 ENHRY and CDR2 SYGVKD come from the germline V gene. For the CDR3, the DNA is TGTGCCATCAAAGGGGGAACCTCTGGAAACACCATATATTTT. It encodes CAIKGGTSGNTIYF.

The rearrangement uses TRBV15 and TRBJ1-2; D is uncertain. The CDR3 has 13 amino acids. V lost 10 bases and J 6 bases, leaving 18 bases between the germline ends. Germline V gene sequence: CDR1 LNHNV, CDR2 YYDKDF (reference sequence). The CDR3 spells CASAVLGSHGYTF. The CDR3 DNA sequence: TGTGCCAGCGCCGTACTGGGGTCTCATGGCTACACCTTC.

The CDR3 loop is CASSLEVGSPLHF. CDR3 bases: TGTGCCAGCAGTTTAGAGGTGGGATCACCCCTCCACTTT. J is TRBJ1-6 and V is TRBV2; D gene uncertain. Germline loops: CDR1 SNHLY, CDR2 FYNNEI. V was clipped by 5 bases and J by 10 bases, with 12 bases between them. The CDR3 covers 13 residues.

This clonotype was seen more than once but under ten times. This sequence joins TRBV7-3 and TRBJ1-2; no reliable D call. This CDR3 has 14 amino acids. Trimming cost V 1 base and J 4 bases, with 10 bases left between them. CDR1 SGHTA and CDR2 FQGTGA come from the germline V gene. CDR3 region: CASSLSTGSYGYTF. The CDR3 DNA reads TGTGCCAGCAGCTTAAGCACCGGCAGCTATGGCTACACCTTC.

The chain is built from TRBV29-1 and TRBJ1-2, with a possible D match to TRBD1 (5 bases). This CDR3 contains 14 residues. Trimming shortened V by 2 bases and J by 8 bases, and 18 bases separated the two germline ends. Germline CDR1 and CDR2: SQVTM and ANQGSEA. CDR3 region: CSVEPREGALGYTF. The CDR3 bases are TGCAGCGTTGAACCCAGGGAAGGGGCATTGGGCTACACCTTC.

The CDR3 DNA follows: TGTGCCAGCAAAGGATACAGGGGGCGCGACACTGAAAAACTGTTTTTT. Its protein is CASKGYRGRDTEKLFF. The chain combines TRBV2 with TRBJ1-4; 9 nucleotides align to TRBD1. The CDR3 is made up of 16 amino acids. With 7 bases clipped from V and 7 bases from J, the junction kept 13 bases outside the gene matches. Germline assignment: CDR1 SNHLY and CDR2 FYNNEI.

This clonotype was seen a few times. The CDR3 protein is CASSLSSLQETQYF. CDR3 in DNA: TGTGCCAGCAGTTTATCCTCGCTACAAGAGACCCAGTACTTC. V and J are TRBV12-3 or TRBV12-4 and TRBJ2-5; D unclear. Trimming removed 2 bases from V and 2 bases from J, with 9 bases in between. The length of the CDR3 is 14 residues.

To note about this clonotype: A read error may account for a junction end that differs from germline. The chain joins TRBV2 to TRBJ1-2; weak D call: TRBD1 (6 bases). From germline, CDR1 is SNHLY and CDR2 FYNNEI. The CDR3 covers 15 residues. This CDR3 is CASSEPRGASVGYTF. CDR3 DNA sequence: TGTGCCAGCAGTGAACCCAGGGGCGCATCCGTTGGCTACACCTTT. Drawing the rest from reference TRBV2 and TRBJ1-2, the complete variable domain is EPEVTQTPSHQVTQMGQEVILRCVPISNHLYFYWYRQILGQKVEFLVSFYNNEISEKSEIFDDQFSVERPDGSNFTLKIRSTKLEDSAMYFCASSEPRGASVGYTFGSGTRLTVV.

This clonotype was detected only a few times. V gene TRBV20-1 combines with J gene TRBJ1-6, with D perhaps matching TRBD1 (5 bases). The germline V gene encodes CDR1 DFQATT and CDR2 SNEGSKA (reference sequence). The ends were cut back, 1 base at V and 9 bases at J, with 16 bases in the middle. This CDR3 contains 15 residues. DNA of the CDR3: TGCAGTGCTAGAGTCCGCAGGGAGCGGCGTTCACCCCTCCACTTT. This codes for CSARVRRERRSPLHF.

The count of this clonotype is one. A single base separates this from a much larger clone, so it may be a read error. V gene TRBV7-6 combines with J gene TRBJ2-7; D is unresolved. Germline V gene data show CDR1 as SGHVS and CDR2 as FNYEAQ. CDR3 size: 14 residues. The CDR3 region has the DNA TGTGCCAGCAGCATATTGGGAAGCTCCCACGAGCAGTACTTC. Protein: CASSILGSSHEQYF.

The chain uses TRBV7-9 and TRBJ2-6, with D perhaps matching TRBD1 (6 bases). The CDR3 consists of 16 residues. Trimming cost V 0 bases and J 2 bases, with 8 bases left between them. Germline V lookup: CDR1 SEHNR, CDR2 FQNEAQ (reference sequence). The CDR3 sequence: CASSLAGTPGANVLTF. Written as DNA, the CDR3 is TGTGCCAGCAGCTTAGCCGGGACACCTGGGGCCAACGTCCTGACTTTC.

CDR3 sequence: CASSEYGAGDVKTQYF. Here the CDR3 DNA reads TGTGCCAGCAGTGAATACGGGGCGGGAGATGTAAAGACCCAGTACTTC. The chain is built from TRBV12-3 or TRBV12-4 and TRBJ2-5; 7 bases map to TRBD2. V shed 5 bases, J shed 6 bases, and the junction held 15 bases outside the gene matches. This CDR3 spans 16 amino acids.

This clonotype was observed many times. The chain uses TRBV7-9 and TRBJ1-1; 7 positions agree with TRBD1. With 4 bases clipped from V and 10 bases from J, the junction kept 6 bases outside the gene matches. CDR3 size: 12 residues. Germline V CDR1 and CDR2: SEHNR, FQNEAQ (reference sequence). This CDR3 reads CASSSRPGGAFF. CDR3 DNA: TGTGCCAGCAGCTCTCGACCAGGGGGAGCTTTCTTT.

Turning to this clonotype: A much larger clone differs from this one at a single base, so this may be a read error. The rearrangement uses TRBV15 and TRBJ1-6; perhaps TRBD1 as D (6 bases). CDR3 length: 14 residues. Germline lookup yields CDR1 LNHNV and CDR2 YYDKDF (reference sequence). The CDR3 region has the DNA TGTGCCACCAGCGTACAGGGTTATAATCCACCCCTCCACTTT. Amino acids: CATSVQGYNPPLHF.

In regard to this clonotype: A read error is possible here, since a much larger clone lies one base away. The chain links TRBV29-1 to TRBJ1-6; the match to TRBD1 covers 9 bases. V lost 8 bases to trimming and J lost 11 bases; unmatched junction nucleotides: 16. The CDR3 has 15 residues. Germline values: CDR1 SQVTM, CDR2 ANQGSEA. CDR3 amino acids: CSLDRGGKANPPLHF. CDR3 bases: TGCAGCTTAGACAGGGGGGGTAAGGCGAATCCACCCCTCCACTTT.

The rearrangement links TRBV5-4 to TRBJ1-1, with D possibly being TRBD1 (6 bases). Germline-derived CDR1 and CDR2 are SGHNT and YYREEE (reference sequence). The CDR3 is 13 residues long. Trimming took off 4 bases at V and 10 bases at J, with 17 bases between the two ends. The CDR3, as DNA: TGTGCCAGCAGCCTGGGGGCTCCTGGGGGAGCTTTCTTT. Protein sequence: CASSLGAPGGAFF.

In this sample, this clonotype turned up a few times. The chain joins TRBV7-2 to TRBJ1-1, with D tentatively TRBD1 (6 bases). Germline assignment: CDR1 SGHTA and CDR2 FQGNSA. V shed 5 bases and J shed 2 bases, with 12 bases lying between them. The CDR3 sequence is 14 residues long. The CDR3 nucleotides read TGTGCCAGCAGCGCACAGGGTGGTAACACTGAAGCTTTCTTT. It codes for CASSAQGGNTEAFF.

This clonotype occurred many times. This chain connects TRBV7-2 to TRBJ1-2, with a possible D match to TRBD1 (5 bases). The V and J ends lost 2 bases and 8 bases respectively, with 15 bases between them. CDR1 and CDR2 from the germline V gene are SGHTA and FQGNSA. The CDR3 has 14 residues. CDR3 loop: CASSLSMGEWGYTF. The CDR3 nucleotides are TGTGCCAGCAGCTTATCGATGGGGGAGTGGGGCTACACCTTC.

CDR3 protein: CAISTDGSNQPQHF. The CDR3 DNA reads TGTGCCATCAGCACCGACGGGAGCAATCAGCCCCAGCATTTT. V is TRBV10-3 and J is TRBJ1-5; the D is unclear. CDR1 is ENHRY and CDR2 is SYGVKD in the germline V gene. V shed 6 bases and J shed 1 base, with 10 bases lying between them. The CDR3 has 14 amino acids.

The V gene is TRBV29-1, the J gene TRBJ2-5; 11 positions agree with TRBD1. Germline CDR1 is SQVTM and CDR2 is ANQGSEA. V dropped 6 bases and J dropped 6; count of bases not matched to a gene: 6. The CDR3 extends over 13 amino acids. Here the CDR3 DNA reads TGCAGCGTGAGGGGACAGGGGGATCAGACCCAGTACTTC. Translated, it gives CSVRGQGDQTQYF.

This clonotype has only a few counts. This chain uses TRBV7-2 with TRBJ1-1; D call uncertain. V was cut by 0 bases and J by 6 bases, with 8 bases left in between. The germline V gene has CDR1 SGHTA and CDR2 FQGNSA. The CDR3 is 13 residues long. The CDR3: CASSLARDPEAFF. Here the CDR3 DNA reads TGTGCCAGCAGCTTAGCCCGGGATCCTGAAGCTTTCTTT. Supplemented by reference TRBV7-2 and TRBJ1-1, the full variable domain reads GAGVSQSPSNKVTEKGKDVELRCDPISGHTALYWYRQSLGQGLEFLIYFQGNSAPDKSGLPSDRFSAERTGGSVSTLTIQRTQQEDSAVYLCASSLARDPEAFFGQGTRLTVV.

V usage is TRBV6-5 and J usage is TRBJ1-1; 7 bases align to TRBD1. The CDR3 extends over 12 amino acids. The germline V gene has CDR1 MNHEY and CDR2 SVGAGI. V was pared by 5 bases and J by 12 bases, with 9 bases of the junction left unmatched. The CDR3 is CASSTPTGIPFF. In DNA, the CDR3 is TGTGCCAGCAGTACCCCGACAGGGATCCCTTTCTTT.

The chain recombines TRBV25-1 with TRBJ1-2; maybe TRBD1 (5 bases). The V gene's germline CDR1 is MGHDK and CDR2 SYGVNS. This CDR3 comprises 15 residues. Between the trimmed V and J ends, which lost 5 bases and 4 bases, there was a span of 17 bases. The CDR3 DNA sequence: TGTGCCAGCAGTTTGTTTGCGGGGCACGGCTATGGCTACACCTTC. Translated, it gives CASSLFAGHGYGYTF.

The chain recombines TRBV12-3 or TRBV12-4 with TRBJ1-5; 7 nucleotides agree with TRBD1. The CDR3 is 16 amino acids. V lost 4 bases and J lost 4; bases outside the gene matches: 10. In DNA form, the CDR3 reads TGTGCCAGCAGTTATCGGACAGGTACCGGGAATCAGCCCCAGCATTTT. Translated: CASSYRTGTGNQPQHF.

V and J are TRBV7-9 and TRBJ1-2; D is possibly TRBD1 (5 bases). CDR3 length: 15 residues. CDR1 and CDR2 (germline): SEHNR, FQNEAQ (reference sequence). V lost 5 bases and J lost 4, with 17 bases in between. The CDR3 coding sequence is TGTGCCAGCAGCCTCCCGGGGACCGACGGCTATGGCTACACCTTC. It codes for CASSLPGTDGYGYTF. Based on the CDR3 plus reference TRBV7-9 and TRBJ1-2, the full variable domain is DTGVSQNPRHKITKRGQNVTFRCDPISEHNRLYWYRQTLGQGPEFLTYFQNEAQLEKSRLLSDRFSAERPKGSFSTLEIQRTEQGDSAMYLCASSLPGTDGYGYTFGSGTRLTVV.

This clonotype was counted once. CDR3 in DNA: TGTGCCAGCAGTCGGGGACAGGGGGCGACCTACGAGCAGTACTTC. It translates to CASSRGQGATYEQYF. The chain has TRBV7-3 and TRBJ2-7; 12 bases are shared with TRBD1. The junction had 5 bases not matched to a gene; V was cut back by 6 bases and J by 2 bases. Germline V lookup: CDR1 SGHTA, CDR2 FQGTGA. CDR3 length equals 15 residues.

This clonotype was counted ten times or more. This chain connects TRBV7-9 to TRBJ2-7, with D unresolved. The CDR3 consists of 13 residues. The V end lost 5 bases, the J end lost 2 bases, and 10 bases lay between the germline ends. Germline V gene sequence: CDR1 SEHNR, CDR2 FQNEAQ (reference sequence). Written as DNA, the CDR3 is TGTGCCAGCAGCCCCCCACCCACCTACGAGCAGTACTTC. Its protein product is CASSPPPTYEQYF. The full variable domain, in which reference TRBV7-9 and TRBJ2-7 provide the parts outside the CDR3, is DTGVSQNPRHKITKRGQNVTFRCDPISEHNRLYWYRQTLGQGPEFLTYFQNEAQLEKSRLLSDRFSAERPKGSFSTLEIQRTEQGDSAMYLCASSPPPTYEQYFGPGTRLTVT.

This clonotype was counted ten times or more. The chain is built from TRBV9 and TRBJ1-2; TRBD1 matches 8 bases. CDR1 is SGDLS, CDR2 YYNGEE, per germline. The V gene end was trimmed by 1 base and the J gene end by 4 bases; junction bases not matched to a gene: 9. CDR3 length equals 16 residues. The CDR3 region has the DNA TGTGCCAGCAGCGTAACCACGGACAGGGCGGCCTATGGCTACACCTTC. Translation gives CASSVTTDRAAYGYTF.

The rearrangement joins TRBV7-9 to TRBJ2-2; D ambiguous. Trimming removed 2 bases from V and 8 bases from J, with 9 bases in between. CDR3 length: 13 residues. CDR1 is SEHNR, CDR2 FQNEAQ, per germline (reference sequence). This CDR3 is CASSLITQGELFF. The DNA of the CDR3 is TGTGCCAGCAGCTTAATCACACAGGGGGAGCTGTTTTTT.

This clonotype was observed at least ten times. J is TRBJ1-2 and V is TRBV9, with TRBD1 as a possible D gene (6 bases). V was trimmed by 4 bases and J by 10 bases, leaving 11 bases between them. Germline assignment: CDR1 SGDLS and CDR2 YYNGEE. This CDR3 contains 11 residues. CDR3 sequence: CASSIDRHYTF. The DNA of the CDR3 is TGTGCCAGCAGCATCGACAGGCACTACACCTTC.

This clonotype was counted many times. The V and J genes are TRBV2 and TRBJ1-1; D remains ambiguous. V lost 3 bases to trimming and J lost 11 bases, with 10 bases between them. The CDR3 totals 11 residues. CDR1 is SNHLY and CDR2 is FYNNEI in the germline V gene. CDR3 protein: CASSEGKGAFF. Written as DNA, the CDR3 is TGTGCCAGCAGTGAGGGGAAAGGTGCTTTCTTT.